The clone carrying this T cell receptor (beta chain) was seen at least ten times. Its cognate antigen is unknown. The data were obtained in a study of early T cells in non-severe SARS-CoV-2 infection. Study as a whole: The sequenced material was bulk RNA from unsorted whole blood, and its chains were unpaired. General study points: Sequences matched to VDJdb favored anti-spike CD8 responses, while private and CD4 specificities were missed.

Individual cDNA molecules each received unique molecular identifiers attached to them. Each CDR3 protein is one row after TCRdb ran MiXCR on the 5' RACE reads. The profile covers around 110,000 distinct CDR3 sequences, with around 10% appearing a single time and 6.5% to 8% taken by the ten largest. V lost 4 bases, J lost 4 bases, and 11 bases lay in between. The CDR3 is 15 residues long. Per germline, CDR1 KGHSH and CDR2 LQKENI. The clonotype was recovered from an adult who was a healthcare worker with PCR-confirmed SARS-CoV-2 infection or an uninfected control (not recorded which). Sequenced material: whole blood. The V call is TRBV18, the J call TRBJ1-6; D is unclear. The CDR3 sequence is CASSLVAAYNSPLHF. The CDR3 DNA sequence: TGTGCCAGCTCACTGGTGGCGGCTTATAATTCACCCCTCCACTTT.